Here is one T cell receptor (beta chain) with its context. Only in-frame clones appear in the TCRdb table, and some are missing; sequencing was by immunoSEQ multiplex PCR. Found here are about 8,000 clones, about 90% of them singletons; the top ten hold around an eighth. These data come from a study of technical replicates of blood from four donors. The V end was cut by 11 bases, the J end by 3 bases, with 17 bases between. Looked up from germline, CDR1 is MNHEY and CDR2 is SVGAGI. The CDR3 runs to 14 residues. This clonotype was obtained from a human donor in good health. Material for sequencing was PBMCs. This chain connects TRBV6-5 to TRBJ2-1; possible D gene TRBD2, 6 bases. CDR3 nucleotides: TGTGCCTCACGTGTGGGGCGGGACTACAATGAGCAGTTCTTC. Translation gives CASRVGRDYNEQFF.